The sequence of this T cell receptor (beta chain) was determined in a study of T-cell reconstitution after alpha-beta-depleted transplantation in children. The TCRbeta library incorporated unique molecular identifiers. Each CDR3 protein is one row after TCRdb ran MiXCR on the PCR reads. The sample has about 500,000 distinct CDR3 sequences, 30% to 35% seen once. CDR3 length: 19 residues. Trimming removed 6 bases from V and 1 base from J; junction bases left unmatched: 11. Germline-derived CDR1 and CDR2 are MRHNA and SNTAGT. The receptor was isolated from a human donor who donated a stem cell graft to a child with aplastic anemia. The material sequenced was PBMCs from the stem cell graft donor, taken from the stem cell graft. V usage is TRBV6-4 and J usage is TRBJ2-1; 14 bases match TRBD2. The CDR3 protein is CASRTNMGTSGSSYNEQFF. CDR3 DNA: TGTGCCAGCAGGACTAACATGGGGACTAGCGGGAGTTCCTACAATGAGCAGTTCTTC.